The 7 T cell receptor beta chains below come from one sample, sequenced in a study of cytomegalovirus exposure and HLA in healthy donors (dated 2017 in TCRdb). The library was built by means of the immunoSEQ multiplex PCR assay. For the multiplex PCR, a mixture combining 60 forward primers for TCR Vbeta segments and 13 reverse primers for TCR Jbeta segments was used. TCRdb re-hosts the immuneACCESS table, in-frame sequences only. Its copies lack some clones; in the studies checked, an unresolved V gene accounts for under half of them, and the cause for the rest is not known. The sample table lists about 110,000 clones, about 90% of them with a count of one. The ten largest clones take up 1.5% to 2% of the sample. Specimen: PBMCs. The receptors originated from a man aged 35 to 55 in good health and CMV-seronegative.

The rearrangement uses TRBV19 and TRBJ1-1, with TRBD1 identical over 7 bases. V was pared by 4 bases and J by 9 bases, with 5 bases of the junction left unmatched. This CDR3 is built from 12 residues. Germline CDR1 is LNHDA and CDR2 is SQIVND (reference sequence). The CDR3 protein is CASSKKQGKAFF. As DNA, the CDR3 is TGTGCCAGTAGTAAAAAACAGGGGAAAGCTTTCTTT.

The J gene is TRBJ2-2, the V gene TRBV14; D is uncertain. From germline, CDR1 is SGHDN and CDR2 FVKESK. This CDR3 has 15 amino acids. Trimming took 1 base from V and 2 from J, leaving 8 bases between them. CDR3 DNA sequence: TGTGCCAGCAGCCAAGTTCAGTCAAACACCGGGGAGCTGTTTTTT. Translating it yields CASSQVQSNTGELFF.

CDR3 sequence: CSVEPRVDRETQYF. In DNA, the CDR3 is TGCAGCGTTGAACCCAGGGTAGATAGAGAGACCCAGTACTTC. The J gene is TRBJ2-5, the V gene TRBV29-1, with D tentatively TRBD1 (5 bases). The CDR3 is 14 amino acids. CDR1 SQVTM and CDR2 ANQGSEA come from the germline V gene. V gave up 2 bases and J gave up 4 bases, with 14 bases separating them.

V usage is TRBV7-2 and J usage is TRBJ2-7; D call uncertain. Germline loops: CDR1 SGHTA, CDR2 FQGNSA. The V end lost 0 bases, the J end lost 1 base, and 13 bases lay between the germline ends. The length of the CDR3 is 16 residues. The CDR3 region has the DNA TGTGCCAGCAGCTTAGCCGGCAGAGGAATGTCCTACGAGCAGTACTTC. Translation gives CASSLAGRGMSYEQYF. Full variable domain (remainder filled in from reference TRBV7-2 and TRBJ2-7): GAGVSQSPSNKVTEKGKDVELRCDPISGHTALYWYRQSLGQGLEFLIYFQGNSAPDKSGLPSDRFSAERTGGSVSTLTIQRTQQEDSAVYLCASSLAGRGMSYEQYFGPGTRLTVT.

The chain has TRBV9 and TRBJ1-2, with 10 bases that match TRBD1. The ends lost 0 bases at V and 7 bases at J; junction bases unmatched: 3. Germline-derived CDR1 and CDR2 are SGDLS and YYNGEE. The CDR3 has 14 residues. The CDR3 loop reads CASSVGQGASGYTF. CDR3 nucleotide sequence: TGTGCCAGCAGCGTAGGACAGGGGGCTAGTGGCTACACCTTC.

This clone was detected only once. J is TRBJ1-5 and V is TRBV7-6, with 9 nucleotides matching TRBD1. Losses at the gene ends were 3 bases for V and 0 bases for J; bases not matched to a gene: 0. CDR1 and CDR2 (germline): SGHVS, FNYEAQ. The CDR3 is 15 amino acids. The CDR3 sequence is CASSLGQGSNQPQHF. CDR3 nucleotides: TGTGCCAGCAGCTTGGGACAGGGTAGCAATCAGCCCCAGCATTTT. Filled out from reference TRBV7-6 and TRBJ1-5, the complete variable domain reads GAGVSQSPRYKVTKRGQDVALRCDPISGHVSLYWYRQALGQGPEFLTYFNYEAQQDKSGLPNDRFSAERPEGSISTLTIQRTEQRDSAMYRCASSLGQGSNQPQHFGDGTRLSIL.

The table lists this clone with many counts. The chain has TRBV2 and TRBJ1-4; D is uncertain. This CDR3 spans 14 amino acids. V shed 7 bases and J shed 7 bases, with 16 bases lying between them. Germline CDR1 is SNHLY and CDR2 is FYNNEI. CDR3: CASTLGLAGEKLFF. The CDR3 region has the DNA TGTGCCAGCACCTTGGGCCTAGCAGGTGAAAAACTGTTTTTT.